This is a list of T cell receptor beta chains from one sample in a study of blood T cell repertoires in COVID-19. The protocol was immunoSEQ multiplex PCR, while the TCRdb copy is restricted to in-frame clones and leaves out a portion. The top ten hold around 0.99% of the sample, which has under 300,000 clones, 88% seen once. The sequenced sample was peripheral blood. These TCRs come from a woman aged 40 to 50 who had recovered from COVID-19. Both conserved end residues are part of each CDR3. A D gene is named only where the DNA matches it firmly. Clone size, where shown, is once, few, many, or a class for clones that have expanded.

V gene: TRBV4-2
J gene: TRBJ2-2
D gene: TRBD1
clone size: .
CDR3 DNA: TGTGCCAGCAGCCGGACAGGAGATACCGGGGAGCTGTTTTTT
CDR3 protein: CASSRTGDTGELFF

V gene: TRBV5-1
J gene: TRBJ2-5
D gene: TRBD2
clone size: .
CDR3 DNA: TGCGCCAGCAGCTTGCCCAGTAGCGGGACGGGGATCGGGACCCAGTACTTC
CDR3 protein: CASSLPSSGTGIGTQYF

V gene: TRBV7-2
J gene: TRBJ1-2
D gene: .
clone size: once
CDR3 DNA: TGTGCCAGCAGCGCGACCCTGCGGGGCTACACCTTC
CDR3 protein: CASSATLRGYTF

V gene: TRBV2
J gene: TRBJ2-5
D gene: TRBD2
clone size: .
CDR3 DNA: TGTGCCAGCAGACCAGGGGCTAGCGGGAAAGAGACCCAGTACTTC
CDR3 protein: CASRPGASGKETQYF

V gene: TRBV9
J gene: TRBJ2-1
D gene: TRBD2
clone size: .
CDR3 DNA: TGTGCCAGCAGCCCTAGCGGGAGTAGGTACAATGAGCAGTTCTTC
CDR3 protein: CASSPSGSRYNEQFF

V gene: TRBV5-1
J gene: TRBJ1-1
D gene: .
clone size: .
CDR3 DNA: TGCGCCAGCCAGGTCGGGGGAATGAACACTGAAGCTTTCTTT
CDR3 protein: CASQVGGMNTEAFF

V gene: TRBV27
J gene: TRBJ2-5
D gene: TRBD2
clone size: once
CDR3 DNA: TGTGCCAGCACTACTACGGGACTAGCGGGGGAGACCCAGTACTTC
CDR3 protein: CASTTTGLAGETQYF

V gene: TRBV6-2/TRBV6-3
J gene: TRBJ2-7
D gene: TRBD2
clone size: .
CDR3 DNA: TGTGCCAGCAGTTACTCCTCTGGCGGGAGGGCCTTCGAGCAGTACTTC
CDR3 protein: CASSYSSGGRAFEQYF

V gene: TRBV18
J gene: TRBJ1-1
D gene: .
clone size: .
CDR3 DNA: TGTGCCAGCTCACCACCGGCCAGGCCTATGAACACTGAAGCTTTCTTT
CDR3 protein: CASSPPARPMNTEAFF

V gene: TRBV28
J gene: TRBJ1-1
D gene: .
clone size: .
CDR3 DNA: TGTGCCAGCAGTTTATATGGGGGGGGCAACACTGAAGCTTTCTTT
CDR3 protein: CASSLYGGGNTEAFF

V gene: TRBV10-3
J gene: TRBJ1-1
D gene: TRBD1
clone size: .
CDR3 DNA: TGTGCCATCACCATGGACAGGGGGCTCACTGAAGCTTTCTTT
CDR3 protein: CAITMDRGLTEAFF

V gene: TRBV6-5
J gene: TRBJ2-1
D gene: TRBD1
clone size: once
CDR3 DNA: TGTGCCAGCAGTTACTCAGACAGGGTCTGGGAGCAGTTCTTC
CDR3 protein: CASSYSDRVWEQFF

V gene: TRBV7-9
J gene: TRBJ2-7
D gene: TRBD2
clone size: .
CDR3 DNA: TGTGCCAGCAGCCACCCGGGCCTAGCGGGAGTTGGCGAGCAGTACTTC
CDR3 protein: CASSHPGLAGVGEQYF

V gene: TRBV18
J gene: TRBJ1-5
D gene: .
clone size: .
CDR3 DNA: TGTGCCAGCTCACCAGGGGCGGGGGTGGCTCAGCCCCAGCATTTT
CDR3 protein: CASSPGAGVAQPQHF

V gene: TRBV3-1/TRBV3-2
J gene: TRBJ1-4
D gene: .
clone size: .
CDR3 DNA: TGTGCCAGCAGCCAAGAGATGCTGGTTGGCGAAAAACTGTTTTTT
CDR3 protein: CASSQEMLVGEKLFF

V gene: TRBV2
J gene: TRBJ1-2
D gene: .
clone size: .
CDR3 DNA: TGTGCCAGCAGTGAGGGACAAGGGAGACCGCGGGGGGGCTACACCTTC
CDR3 protein: CASSEGQGRPRGGYTF

V gene: TRBV3-1/TRBV3-2
J gene: TRBJ1-5
D gene: .
clone size: once
CDR3 DNA: TGTGCCAGCAGCCACGGCGGGGGCGGCAATCAGCCCCAGCATTTT
CDR3 protein: CASSHGGGGNQPQHF

V gene: TRBV11-2
J gene: TRBJ2-2
D gene: TRBD1
clone size: .
CDR3 DNA: TGTGCCAGCAGCGCCGGGACAGGGGGGAGGGAGCTGTTTTTT
CDR3 protein: CASSAGTGGRELFF

V gene: TRBV28
J gene: TRBJ1-1
D gene: .
clone size: .
CDR3 DNA: TGTGCCAGCAGCCGTGGGGGGGGCACTGAAGCTTTCTTT
CDR3 protein: CASSRGGGTEAFF

V gene: TRBV4-2
J gene: TRBJ1-4
D gene: TRBD1
clone size: .
CDR3 DNA: TGTGCCAGCAGCCAAGATGGGGGCCCCCGGGACAGGGCGGGAAAACTGTTTTTT
CDR3 protein: CASSQDGGPRDRAGKLFF

V gene: TRBV15
J gene: TRBJ1-2
D gene: .
clone size: .
CDR3 DNA: TGTGCCACCAGCAGAGAGGGCCGGGGGATCGGCTACACCTTC
CDR3 protein: CATSREGRGIGYTF

V gene: TRBV7-9
J gene: TRBJ2-1
D gene: TRBD1
clone size: .
CDR3 DNA: TGTGCCAGCAGCTTAGGACAGGGAAACTACAATGAGCAGTTCTTC
CDR3 protein: CASSLGQGNYNEQFF

V gene: TRBV6-5
J gene: TRBJ2-2
D gene: .
clone size: .
CDR3 DNA: TGTGCCAGCAGTTACTCGACTGGGAGCGGGGAGCTGTTTTTT
CDR3 protein: CASSYSTGSGELFF

V gene: TRBV3-1/TRBV3-2
J gene: TRBJ2-5
D gene: TRBD2
clone size: .
CDR3 DNA: TGTGCCAGCAGCCCGAGACTAGCGGGAGGCCAAGAGACCCAGTACTTC
CDR3 protein: CASSPRLAGGQETQYF

V gene: TRBV7-3
J gene: TRBJ1-1
D gene: .
clone size: .
CDR3 DNA: TGTGCCAGCAGCACCACTAGGGACACTGAAGCTTTCTTT
CDR3 protein: CASSTTRDTEAFF

V gene: TRBV19
J gene: TRBJ2-2
D gene: .
clone size: .
CDR3 DNA: TGTGCCAGTAGTATCAGCGCCGTCGGCACCGGGGAGCTGTTTTTT
CDR3 protein: CASSISAVGTGELFF

V gene: TRBV7-6
J gene: TRBJ2-3
D gene: .
clone size: .
CDR3 DNA: TGTGCCAGCAGGCCTAGCTACACCCCCACAGATACGCAGTATTTT
CDR3 protein: CASRPSYTPTDTQYF

V gene: TRBV5-4
J gene: TRBJ2-1
D gene: TRBD2
clone size: once
CDR3 DNA: TGTGCCAGCAGCCTCGGGGGGGAGTGGGATGAGCAGTTCTTC
CDR3 protein: CASSLGGEWDEQFF

V gene: TRBV4-2
J gene: TRBJ1-1
D gene: .
clone size: .
CDR3 DNA: TGTGCCAGCAGCCCGCGACAGGAGACGAACACTGAAGCTTTCTTT
CDR3 protein: CASSPRQETNTEAFF

V gene: TRBV6-5
J gene: TRBJ2-4
D gene: TRBD1
clone size: .
CDR3 DNA: TGTGCCAGCACCCGAGAGGACAGGGGGCATAACATTCAGTACTTC
CDR3 protein: CASTREDRGHNIQYF

V gene: TRBV7-6
J gene: TRBJ2-2
D gene: TRBD2
clone size: .
CDR3 DNA: TGTGCCAGCAGCTCCCCAGCGGGAGGGGATACCGGGGAGCTGTTTTTT
CDR3 protein: CASSSPAGGDTGELFF

V gene: TRBV5-4
J gene: TRBJ1-2
D gene: .
clone size: few
CDR3 DNA: TGTGCCAGCAGCGGCGGAGGGGCCAACTATGGCTACACCTTC
CDR3 protein: CASSGGGANYGYTF

V gene: TRBV15
J gene: TRBJ1-5
D gene: TRBD1
clone size: .
CDR3 DNA: TGTGCCACCAGCAAACCGGGACAGGGTATTTCCCCGAGCAATCAGCCCCAGCATTTT
CDR3 protein: CATSKPGQGISPSNQPQHF

V gene: TRBV4-3
J gene: TRBJ2-2
D gene: .
clone size: .
CDR3 DNA: TGCGCCAGCAGCTCCAATACGGGACACTACGAGCTGTTTTTT
CDR3 protein: CASSSNTGHYELFF

V gene: TRBV30
J gene: TRBJ1-3
D gene: .
clone size: once
CDR3 DNA: TGTGCCTGGAGCGACTGGAACACCATATATTTT
CDR3 protein: CAWSDWNTIYF

V gene: TRBV11-3
J gene: TRBJ1-1
D gene: .
clone size: .
CDR3 DNA: TGTGCCAGCAGCCCCCGGGGGGGCCCGAACACTGAAGCTTTCTTT
CDR3 protein: CASSPRGGPNTEAFF

V gene: TRBV7-2
J gene: TRBJ2-1
D gene: .
clone size: .
CDR3 DNA: TGTGCCAGCAGCTTAGCGGGCGGGAACAACAATGAGCAGTTCTTC
CDR3 protein: CASSLAGGNNNEQFF

V gene: TRBV24-1
J gene: TRBJ1-2
D gene: TRBD1
clone size: few
CDR3 DNA: TGTGCCACCAGTGCGCCAGGGGGCGCGGGCCCTTATGGCTACACCTTC
CDR3 protein: CATSAPGGAGPYGYTF

V gene: TRBV24-1
J gene: TRBJ2-5
D gene: TRBD1
clone size: .
CDR3 DNA: TGTGCCACCAGTGATTTGCCGGCCAGGGGGCTTGGGGAGACCCAGTACTTC
CDR3 protein: CATSDLPARGLGETQYF

V gene: TRBV4-3
J gene: TRBJ2-3
D gene: .
clone size: .
CDR3 DNA: TGCGCCAGCAGCCAAGACGGGCTAGCTGGCGCAGATACGCAGTATTTT
CDR3 protein: CASSQDGLAGADTQYF

V gene: TRBV7-3
J gene: TRBJ2-7
D gene: .
clone size: .
CDR3 DNA: TGTGCCAGCAGCCCCCAGGGCACCTACGAGCAGTACTTC
CDR3 protein: CASSPQGTYEQYF

V gene: TRBV19
J gene: TRBJ1-2
D gene: TRBD1
clone size: .
CDR3 DNA: TGTGCCAGTAGTATCCGGGACAGACTCGATTATGGCTACACCTTC
CDR3 protein: CASSIRDRLDYGYTF

V gene: TRBV6-6
J gene: TRBJ2-2
D gene: .
clone size: few
CDR3 DNA: TGTGCCAGCAGCACGTTCGGGAGCGCCACCGGGGAGCTGTTTTTT
CDR3 protein: CASSTFGSATGELFF

V gene: TRBV12-3/TRBV12-4
J gene: TRBJ1-1
D gene: .
clone size: .
CDR3 DNA: TGTGCCAGCAGCCGGTCCGGTCGCACTGAAGCTTTCTTT
CDR3 protein: CASSRSGRTEAFF

V gene: TRBV7-3
J gene: TRBJ2-7
D gene: TRBD2
clone size: .
CDR3 DNA: TGTGCCAGCAGCTCCCCCCGGACTAGATCCCGCGAGCAGTACTTC
CDR3 protein: CASSSPRTRSREQYF

V gene: TRBV30
J gene: TRBJ1-5
D gene: TRBD1
clone size: .
CDR3 DNA: TGTGCCTGGAGTGGGGACAGTAGCAATCAGCCCCAGCATTTT
CDR3 protein: CAWSGDSSNQPQHF

V gene: TRBV5-8
J gene: TRBJ2-5
D gene: .
clone size: .
CDR3 DNA: TGTGCCAGCAGCTTTCCTGGCAGGTCCCCTGTAGAGACCCAGTACTTC
CDR3 protein: CASSFPGRSPVETQYF

V gene: TRBV5-3
J gene: TRBJ2-6
D gene: .
clone size: .
CDR3 DNA: TGTGCCAGAAGCTTGGAAGGGGTGTTGGACTCTGGGGCCAACGTCCTGACTTTC
CDR3 protein: CARSLEGVLDSGANVLTF

V gene: TRBV19
J gene: TRBJ1-3
D gene: .
clone size: .
CDR3 DNA: TGTGCCAGTAGTATAGGCCAGGGAGGTGGAAACACCATATATTTT
CDR3 protein: CASSIGQGGGNTIYF

V gene: TRBV29-1
J gene: TRBJ1-2
D gene: TRBD1
clone size: .
CDR3 DNA: TGCAGCGTTGATGACAGGGGGACGAACTATGGCTACACCTTC
CDR3 protein: CSVDDRGTNYGYTF